The 18 T cell receptor beta chains listed next were all sequenced from one sample in a study of vaccination effects on CD4 cells after COVID-19. Sequenced by immunoSEQ multiplex PCR; TCRdb stores in-frame clones only, minus some. The data contain some 69,000 clones, over 70% of them seen just once; the ten biggest clones take up about 1.4%. Pools of viral peptides were used by the ViraFEST assay to expand antigen-specific CD4+ T cells ahead of sequencing. Culture lasted about ten days before CD4+ T cell isolation. It was two doses of either the BNT162b2 or mRNA-1273 vaccine that participants received. The antigens these receptors bind are not known. The sequencing here drew on CD4+ T cells from PBMCs cultured with HCoV-229E spike peptides, taken after COVID-19 vaccination. All receptors come from a human donor who received a COVID-19 vaccine.

The V and J genes are TRBV25-1 and TRBJ2-5; tentatively, D is TRBD1 or TRBD2 (5 bases each). CDR1 is MGHDK and CDR2 is SYGVNS in the germline V gene. V dropped 4 bases and J dropped 0 bases, with 9 bases sitting between them. The CDR3 loop spans 14 amino acids. CDR3 nucleotides: TGTGCCAGCAGTGGGGGACGATACCAAGAGACCCAGTACTTC. Its translation is CASSGGRYQETQYF.

This rearrangement joins TRBV7-9 to TRBJ2-7, with D hard to call. The CDR3 extends over 14 amino acids. Trimming left V 0 bases short and J 3 bases short, with 9 bases between. The germline gives CDR1 SEHNR, CDR2 FQNEAQ (reference sequence). CDR3 nucleotides: TGTGCCAGCAGCTTAGCGCCGGCAGGCTACGAGCAGTACGTC. Protein: CASSLAPAGYEQYV.

The gene calls are TRBV28 and TRBJ1-1; 9 bases are shared with TRBD1. The CDR3 has 17 residues. The V and J ends lost 4 bases and 3 bases, in that order; junction bases with no gene match: 12. Looked up from germline, CDR1 is MDHEN and CDR2 is SYDVKM. In DNA, the CDR3 is TGTGCCAGCAGTTCACATTATATACAGGGGGCTGACACTGAAGCTTTCTTT. Protein product: CASSSHYIQGADTEAFF.

This chain uses TRBV12-3 or TRBV12-4 with TRBJ1-5; D possibly corresponds to TRBD1 (6 bases). This CDR3 spans 13 amino acids. The V gene lost 3 bases and the J gene lost 5 bases, with 8 bases spanning the gap. The DNA for the CDR3 is TGTGCCAGCAGTTTTTCAGGGGATCAGCCCCAGCATTTT. This gives the protein CASSFSGDQPQHF.

A few counts support this clone. V is TRBV18 and J is TRBJ1-2, with D perhaps TRBD1 (5 bases). CDR3 size: 18 residues. V was pared by 2 bases and J by 2 bases, with 21 bases between. Germline V gives CDR1 KGHSH, CDR2 LQKENI. The CDR3 sequence: CASSPLGPERGQNYGYTF. The CDR3 DNA follows: TGTGCCAGCTCACCATTGGGACCTGAAAGAGGACAAAACTATGGCTACACCTTC.

The chain combines TRBV5-5 with TRBJ2-5; D perhaps matches TRBD1 (6 bases). There are 14 residues in the CDR3. V gave up 4 bases and J gave up 4 bases, with 14 bases separating them. The germline V gene has CDR1 SGHKS and CDR2 YYEKEE (reference sequence). The CDR3 coding sequence is TGTGCCAGCAGCGCATATACAGGGAGAGAGACCCAGTACTTC. Its protein product is CASSAYTGRETQYF.

In this sample, this clone turned up once. J is TRBJ1-2 and V is TRBV24-1, with D possibly being TRBD1 (5 bases). This CDR3 comprises 15 residues. Germline values: CDR1 KGHDR, CDR2 SFDVKD. Trimming removed 4 bases from V and 8 bases from J, with 19 bases in between. The CDR3 DNA follows: TGTGCCACCAGTGACCCCTCACCCCGGGGGGAAGGCTACACCTTC. The encoded protein is CATSDPSPRGEGYTF.

The genes are TRBV6-2 or TRBV6-3 and TRBJ2-5; D is possibly TRBD1 (6 bases). The CDR3 sequence is 13 residues long. Germline lookup yields CDR1 MNHEY and CDR2 SVGEGT. V lost 4 bases and J 7 bases, leaving 13 bases between the germline ends. The DNA for the CDR3 is TGTGCCAGCAGTTCTGACCAACAGGGGACCCAGTACTTC. Amino acid sequence: CASSSDQQGTQYF.

V and J are TRBV5-4 and TRBJ2-3; 9 nucleotides agree with TRBD1. The CDR3 consists of 17 residues. Germline loops: CDR1 SGHNT, CDR2 YYREEE (reference sequence). V lost 5 bases to trimming and J lost 1 base; unmatched junction nucleotides: 11. CDR3 nucleotides: TGTGCCAGCAGTCATCCGGGACAGGGATTAGGCACAGATACGCAGTATTTT. Protein sequence: CASSHPGQGLGTDTQYF. Combining the CDR3 with reference TRBV5-4 and TRBJ2-3 gives the whole variable domain ETGVTQSPTHLIKTRGQQVTLRCSSQSGHNTVSWYQQALGQGPQFIFQYYREEENGRGNFPPRFSGLQFPNYSSELNVNALELDDSALYLCASSHPGQGLGTDTQYFGPGTRLTVL.

This sequence joins TRBV6-5 and TRBJ1-5; D is unclear. CDR3 length equals 13 residues. V was clipped by 5 bases and J by 7 bases, with 12 bases between them. CDR1 is MNHEY, CDR2 SVGAGI, per germline. The CDR3 sequence: CASSNGVGQPQHF. CDR3 DNA sequence: TGTGCCAGCAGTAACGGGGTAGGCCAGCCCCAGCATTTT.

The rearrangement joins TRBV24-1 to TRBJ2-1, with 7 bases fitting TRBD2. There are 16 residues in the CDR3. Germline V lookup: CDR1 KGHDR, CDR2 SFDVKD. J gave up 2 bases and V 2 bases, and 5 bases lay outside the gene matches. CDR3 residues: CATSDSAAGTYNEQFF. CDR3 DNA sequence: TGTGCCACCAGTGATTCCGCAGCGGGGACCTACAATGAGCAGTTCTTC.

The J gene is TRBJ2-5, the V gene TRBV2, with 14 bases lining up with TRBD2. V dropped 1 base and J dropped 4; count of bases not matched to a gene: 2. Per germline, CDR1 SNHLY and CDR2 FYNNEI. The CDR3 is made up of 16 amino acids. CDR3 protein: CASSEGTSGGSETQYF. CDR3 nucleotide sequence: TGTGCCAGCAGTGAAGGGACTAGCGGGGGGTCAGAGACCCAGTACTTC.

This clone was counted a few times. The gene calls are TRBV29-1 and TRBJ1-2; D unclear. The CDR3 contains 13 residues. Germline-derived CDR1 and CDR2 are SQVTM and ANQGSEA. Trimming removed 2 bases from V and 4 bases from J, with 11 bases in between. As DNA, the CDR3 is TGCAGCGTTGAATGGCAGGCTAGCTATGGCTACACCTTC. Its protein is CSVEWQASYGYTF.

The CDR3: CASSSGSHQPQHF. CDR3 nucleotide sequence: TGTGCCAGCAGTTCGGGCAGCCACCAGCCCCAGCATTTT. The chain uses TRBV12-3 or TRBV12-4 and TRBJ1-5; D uncertain. V was trimmed by 4 bases and J by 7 bases, leaving 11 bases between them. This CDR3 has 13 amino acids.

The gene calls are TRBV29-1 and TRBJ2-1, with TRBD1 as a possible D gene (6 bases). This CDR3 region has 10 residues. The V and J ends lost 6 bases and 9 bases respectively, with 9 bases between them. Per germline, CDR1 SQVTM and CDR2 ANQGSEA. Here the CDR3 DNA reads TGCAGCGTGGCCAGGGGTGAGCAGTTCTTC. This sequence encodes CSVARGEQFF.

V gene TRBV3-1 (or the pseudogene TRBV3-2) combines with J gene TRBJ2-3; D call uncertain. CDR3 size: 14 residues. Trimming pared 0 bases from V and 3 bases from J, leaving 7 bases between. Germline CDR1 LGHDT, CDR2 YNNKEL (reference sequence). CDR3 residues: CASSQEGTTDTQYF. The DNA for the CDR3 is TGTGCCAGCAGCCAAGAGGGAACAACAGATACGCAGTATTTT.

The CDR3 sequence is CASSDPGRCLQLEGDSETGNTIYF. For the CDR3, the DNA is TGTGCCAGCAGTGACCCAGGGCGTTGCCTCCAATTAGAGGGGGACAGCGAAACTGGAAACACCATATATTTT. This rearrangement joins TRBV6-4 to TRBJ1-3, with 7 bases fitting TRBD1. CDR1 and CDR2 from the germline V gene are MRHNA and SNTAGT. Trimming cost V 2 bases and J 2 bases; bases outside gene matches: 30. There are 24 residues in the CDR3.

The J gene is TRBJ1-1, the V gene TRBV29-1; 7 nucleotides line up with TRBD1. Trimming took 7 bases from V and 0 from J; bases not matched to a gene: 8. CDR3 size: 14 residues. CDR1 is SQVTM, CDR2 ANQGSEA, per germline. The CDR3 spells CSAGEGAMNTEAFF. The CDR3 nucleotides are TGCAGCGCAGGGGAGGGGGCCATGAACACTGAAGCTTTCTTT.